The rows below give T cell receptor beta chains drawn from one sample of a study of T cells in Graves' hyperthyroidism and ophthalmopathy. TCRdb re-called the multiplex PCR reads with MiXCR, one entry per CDR3 protein. The sample consists of roughly 500,000 distinct CDR3 sequences, just over 45% of them appearing once. Input material: peripheral blood or thyroid tissue (not recorded which). The receptors here all came from an adult woman with Graves' disease, either hyperthyroidism or ophthalmopathy (not recorded which). CDR3s include the opening cysteine and the closing phenylalanine or tryptophan. The order of the fields is J gene, clone size, V gene, D gene, CDR3 protein, CDR3 DNA. The D gene is left open where the match is weak. Clone size, where shown, is once, few, many, or a class for clones that have expanded.

J gene: TRBJ2-7
clone size: -
V gene: TRBV6-1
D gene: -
CDR3 protein: CASSDGTYTEQYF
CDR3 DNA: TGTGCCAGCAGTGACGGCACCTACACAGAGCAGTACTTC

J gene: TRBJ1-5
clone size: many
V gene: TRBV12-3/TRBV12-4
D gene: TRBD1
CDR3 protein: CASSKTAGTGVQPQHF
CDR3 DNA: TGTGCCAGCAGCAAAACGGCCGGGACAGGGGTTCAGCCCCAGCATTTT

J gene: TRBJ2-1
clone size: few
V gene: TRBV9
D gene: TRBD2
CDR3 protein: CAGSLAGGFGEQFF
CDR3 DNA: TGTGCCGGCAGCCTAGCGGGAGGCTTCGGTGAGCAGTTCTTC

J gene: TRBJ2-7
clone size: -
V gene: TRBV2
D gene: TRBD2
CDR3 protein: CASRQLAGGWNNEQYF
CDR3 DNA: TGTGCCAGCAGGCAATTAGCGGGAGGCTGGAACAATGAGCAGTACTTC

J gene: TRBJ1-5
clone size: many
V gene: TRBV20-1
D gene: -
CDR3 protein: CSARDVEFAVTYSNQPQHF
CDR3 DNA: TGCAGTGCTAGAGATGTGGAATTCGCAGTCACCTATAGCAATCAGCCCCAGCATTTT

J gene: TRBJ2-5
clone size: many
V gene: TRBV28
D gene: -
CDR3 protein: CASSSFWQGHQETQYF
CDR3 DNA: TGTGCCAGCAGTAGCTTTTGGCAGGGGCACCAAGAGACCCAGTACTTC

J gene: TRBJ2-7
clone size: many
V gene: TRBV14
D gene: -
CDR3 protein: CASSQLGYEQYF
CDR3 DNA: TGTGCCAGCAGCCAACTGGGTTACGAGCAGTACTTC

J gene: TRBJ1-6
clone size: -
V gene: TRBV2
D gene: TRBD1
CDR3 protein: CASRGQTNQTGQYNSPLHF
CDR3 DNA: TGTGCCAGCAGGGGACAGACCAATCAGACAGGGCAGTATAATTCACCCCTCCACTTT

J gene: TRBJ2-6
clone size: -
V gene: TRBV7-8
D gene: TRBD1
CDR3 protein: CASTSGTGAGANVLTF
CDR3 DNA: TGTGCCAGCACCTCCGGGACAGGGGCCGGGGCCAACGTCCTGACTTTC

J gene: TRBJ1-1
clone size: many
V gene: TRBV7-8
D gene: TRBD1
CDR3 protein: CASSPDRGHTEAFF
CDR3 DNA: TGTGCCAGCAGCCCCGACAGGGGCCACACTGAAGCTTTCTTT

J gene: TRBJ2-7
clone size: many
V gene: TRBV13
D gene: -
CDR3 protein: CASSPGPYDEQYF
CDR3 DNA: TGTGCCAGCAGCCCAGGGCCCTACGACGAGCAGTACTTC

J gene: TRBJ2-7
clone size: -
V gene: TRBV20-1
D gene: -
CDR3 protein: CSARAGQYEQYF
CDR3 DNA: TGCAGTGCTAGGGCGGGACAGTACGAGCAGTACTTC

J gene: TRBJ2-2
clone size: many
V gene: TRBV12-3/TRBV12-4
D gene: -
CDR3 protein: CASSSSDDTGELFF
CDR3 DNA: TGTGCCAGCAGTTCCTCTGACGACACCGGGGAGCTGTTTTTT

J gene: TRBJ1-1
clone size: few
V gene: TRBV29-1
D gene: -
CDR3 protein: CSVAGHTEAFF
CDR3 DNA: TGCAGCGTTGCCGGGCACACTGAAGCTTTCTTT

J gene: TRBJ1-2
clone size: many
V gene: TRBV6-1
D gene: -
CDR3 protein: CAIEDGAIGGYTF
CDR3 DNA: TGTGCCATAGAGGACGGTGCTATAGGTGGCTACACCTTC

J gene: TRBJ2-7
clone size: many
V gene: TRBV7-9
D gene: -
CDR3 protein: CASSSLGRRALYYEQYF
CDR3 DNA: TGTGCCAGCAGCTCCCTAGGACGCAGGGCCCTTTACTACGAGCAGTACTTC

J gene: TRBJ2-7
clone size: few
V gene: TRBV28
D gene: -
CDR3 protein: CASSLYGRDYEQYF
CDR3 DNA: TGTGCCAGCAGTTTATATGGCAGGGACTACGAGCAGTACTTC

J gene: TRBJ2-6
clone size: -
V gene: TRBV7-3
D gene: -
CDR3 protein: CASSAPTAANVLTF
CDR3 DNA: TGTGCCAGCAGCGCTCCCACCGCTGCCAACGTCCTGACTTTC

J gene: TRBJ2-3
clone size: few
V gene: TRBV9
D gene: -
CDR3 protein: CASSVESDTQYF
CDR3 DNA: TGTGCCAGCAGCGTAGAATCGGATACGCAGTATTTT

J gene: TRBJ2-7
clone size: many
V gene: TRBV6-6
D gene: -
CDR3 protein: CASSARGRWSYEQYF
CDR3 DNA: TGTGCCAGCAGTGCACGGGGACGGTGGTCCTACGAGCAGTACTTC

J gene: TRBJ1-2
clone size: many
V gene: TRBV4-2
D gene: -
CDR3 protein: CASSPTQTATYGYTF
CDR3 DNA: TGTGCCAGCAGCCCAACCCAGACAGCCACCTATGGCTACACCTTC

J gene: TRBJ2-5
clone size: -
V gene: TRBV20-1
D gene: -
CDR3 protein: CSARKLDQYF
CDR3 DNA: TGCAGTGCCAGGAAGTTAGACCAGTACTTC

J gene: TRBJ1-1
clone size: many
V gene: TRBV11-2
D gene: -
CDR3 protein: CASSSIQRVTEAFF
CDR3 DNA: TGTGCCAGCAGCTCCATCCAAAGGGTCACTGAAGCTTTCTTT

J gene: TRBJ2-7
clone size: -
V gene: TRBV15
D gene: -
CDR3 protein: CATSRDRSRSSEQYF
CDR3 DNA: TGTGCCACCAGCAGAGATCGGAGCAGATCCAGTGAGCAGTACTTC

J gene: TRBJ1-1
clone size: -
V gene: TRBV30
D gene: -
CDR3 protein: CAWTRGVNTKAFF
CDR3 DNA: TGTGCCTGGACCCGGGGAGTGAACACTAAAGCTTTCTTT

J gene: TRBJ2-5
clone size: -
V gene: TRBV10-3
D gene: -
CDR3 protein: CAISEEGTMRETQYF
CDR3 DNA: TGTGCCATCAGTGAGGAGGGGACGATGAGGGAGACCCAGTACTTC

J gene: TRBJ1-5
clone size: -
V gene: TRBV10-1
D gene: TRBD1
CDR3 protein: CASNINRGRVRQPQHF
CDR3 DNA: TGCGCCAGCAATATTAACAGGGGGCGGGTGAGGCAGCCCCAGCATTTT

J gene: TRBJ1-1
clone size: many
V gene: TRBV7-3
D gene: -
CDR3 protein: CASSFDRPPTEAFF
CDR3 DNA: TGTGCCAGCAGCTTCGACAGGCCCCCCACTGAAGCTTTCTTT

J gene: TRBJ1-1
clone size: -
V gene: TRBV7-9
D gene: -
CDR3 protein: CASATGTSEAFF
CDR3 DNA: TGTGCCAGCGCCACAGGGACGTCTGAAGCTTTCTTT

J gene: TRBJ1-4
clone size: -
V gene: TRBV20-1
D gene: TRBD1
CDR3 protein: CSARAGTGREKLFF
CDR3 DNA: TGCAGTGCAAGGGCAGGGACAGGGCGTGAAAAACTGTTTTTT

J gene: TRBJ2-7
clone size: many
V gene: TRBV6-6
D gene: TRBD2
CDR3 protein: CASSGTREDYEQYF
CDR3 DNA: TGTGCCAGCAGCGGGACTAGAGAAGATTACGAGCAGTACTTC

J gene: TRBJ2-7
clone size: -
V gene: TRBV10-2
D gene: -
CDR3 protein: CASSENRDYEQYF
CDR3 DNA: TGCGCCAGCAGTGAGAACAGGGACTACGAGCAGTACTTC

J gene: TRBJ2-7
clone size: -
V gene: TRBV7-9
D gene: -
CDR3 protein: CASNLEQYF
CDR3 DNA: TGTGCCAGCAATCTAGAGCAGTACTTC

J gene: TRBJ2-5
clone size: many
V gene: TRBV20-1
D gene: TRBD2
CDR3 protein: CSARRASGRAGQETQYF
CDR3 DNA: TGCAGTGCTAGGAGGGCTAGCGGGAGAGCTGGGCAAGAGACCCAGTACTTC

J gene: TRBJ2-7
clone size: -
V gene: TRBV30
D gene: TRBD2
CDR3 protein: CAWSPLAGASYEQYF
CDR3 DNA: TGTGCCTGGAGTCCCCTAGCGGGAGCCTCCTACGAGCAGTACTTC

J gene: TRBJ1-6
clone size: -
V gene: TRBV20-1
D gene: -
CDR3 protein: CGAPSSYNSPLHF
CDR3 DNA: TGCGGTGCACCGAGCTCCTATAATTCACCCCTCCACTTT

J gene: TRBJ2-5
clone size: many
V gene: TRBV28
D gene: -
CDR3 protein: CASSSTWGETQYF
CDR3 DNA: TGTGCCAGCAGTTCCACTTGGGGAGAGACCCAGTACTTC

J gene: TRBJ2-7
clone size: many
V gene: TRBV7-6
D gene: -
CDR3 protein: CASSSADEQYF
CDR3 DNA: TGTGCCAGCAGTTCCGCTGACGAGCAGTACTTC

J gene: TRBJ2-7
clone size: many
V gene: TRBV12-3/TRBV12-4
D gene: -
CDR3 protein: CASSSTVKAVYEQYF
CDR3 DNA: TGTGCCAGCAGTTCCACAGTGAAAGCAGTCTACGAGCAGTACTTC

J gene: TRBJ2-2
clone size: -
V gene: TRBV19
D gene: -
CDR3 protein: CASSKGTAGNTGELFF
CDR3 DNA: TGTGCCAGTAGTAAAGGGACGGCAGGGAACACTGGGGAGCTGTTTTTT

J gene: TRBJ2-5
clone size: -
V gene: TRBV28
D gene: TRBD1
CDR3 protein: CASSSRTGTQETQYF
CDR3 DNA: TGTGCCAGCAGTTCTCGGACAGGGACACAAGAGACCCAGTACTTC

J gene: TRBJ2-6
clone size: -
V gene: TRBV7-9
D gene: -
CDR3 protein: CASSAQGPGANVLTF
CDR3 DNA: TGTGCCAGCAGCGCACAGGGCCCTGGGGCCAACGTCCTGACTTTC

J gene: TRBJ2-7
clone size: many
V gene: TRBV5-1
D gene: -
CDR3 protein: CASSLDSGGYEQYF
CDR3 DNA: TGCGCCAGCAGCTTGGACAGCGGAGGCTACGAGCAGTACTTC

J gene: TRBJ1-2
clone size: -
V gene: TRBV12-3/TRBV12-4
D gene: TRBD1
CDR3 protein: CASSWPGQGTYGYTF
CDR3 DNA: TGTGCCAGCAGTTGGCCGGGACAGGGAACGTATGGCTACACCTTC

J gene: TRBJ1-4
clone size: -
V gene: TRBV6-1
D gene: TRBD1
CDR3 protein: CASSGMTGNEKLFF
CDR3 DNA: TGTGCCAGCAGTGGGATGACAGGGAATGAAAAACTGTTTTTT

J gene: TRBJ2-7
clone size: -
V gene: TRBV2
D gene: -
CDR3 protein: CATVKSTSYLYEQYF
CDR3 DNA: TGTGCCACCGTCAAATCGACTAGTTACCTCTACGAGCAGTACTTC

J gene: TRBJ1-6
clone size: once
V gene: TRBV10-3
D gene: -
CDR3 protein: CAISGPGRGNSPLHF
CDR3 DNA: TGTGCCATCAGTGGGCCCGGACGGGGGAATTCACCCCTCCACTTT

J gene: TRBJ2-1
clone size: -
V gene: TRBV4-1
D gene: -
CDR3 protein: CASSRDPGRSSSYNEQFF
CDR3 DNA: TGCGCCAGCAGCCGTGATCCGGGGCGGTCAAGCTCCTACAATGAGCAGTTCTTC

J gene: TRBJ1-2
clone size: -
V gene: TRBV6-1
D gene: -
CDR3 protein: CASSEGKGDYGYTF
CDR3 DNA: TGTGCCAGCAGTGAAGGCAAGGGCGACTATGGCTACACCTTC

J gene: TRBJ1-2
clone size: -
V gene: TRBV7-9
D gene: -
CDR3 protein: CASSLVPGANYGYTF
CDR3 DNA: TGTGCCAGCAGCTTAGTTCCTGGGGCCAACTATGGCTACACCTTC